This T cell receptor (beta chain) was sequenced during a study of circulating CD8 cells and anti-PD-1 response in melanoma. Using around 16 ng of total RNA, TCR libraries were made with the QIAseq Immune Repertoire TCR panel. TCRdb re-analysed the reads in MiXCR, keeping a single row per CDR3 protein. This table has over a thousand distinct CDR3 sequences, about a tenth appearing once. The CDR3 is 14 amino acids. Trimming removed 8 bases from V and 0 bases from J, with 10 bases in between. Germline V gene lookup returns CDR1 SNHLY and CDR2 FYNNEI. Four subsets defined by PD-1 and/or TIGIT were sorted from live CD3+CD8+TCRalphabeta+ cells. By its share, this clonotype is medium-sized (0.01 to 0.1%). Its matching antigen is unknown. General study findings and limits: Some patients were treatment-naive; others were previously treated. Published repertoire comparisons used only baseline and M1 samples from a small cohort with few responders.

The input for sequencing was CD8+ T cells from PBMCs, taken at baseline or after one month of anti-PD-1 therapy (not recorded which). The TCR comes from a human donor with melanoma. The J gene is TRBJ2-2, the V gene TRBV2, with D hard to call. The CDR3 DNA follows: TGTGCCAGCTTTGGCATGTCGAACACCGGGGAGCTGTTTTTT. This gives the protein CASFGMSNTGELFF.